The next 9 T cell receptor beta chains were all read from a single sample in a study of OX40 agonist ivuxolimab in advanced cancers. The table came from immunoSEQ multiplex PCR; TCRdb's copy has only in-frame clones and leaves some out. The sample includes 20,000 to 25,000 clones, roughly four fifths of them seen just once. This specimen was CD4+ or CD8+ T cells sorted from blood, taken in a trial of the OX40 agonist ivuxolimab. The receptor set was obtained from an adult with an advanced solid tumor such as melanoma, head and neck, liver or kidney cancer.

The chain couples TRBV11-3 to TRBJ2-5; no definite D call. V gave up 2 bases and J gave up 4 bases, with 17 bases separating them. This CDR3 has 16 amino acids. The germline V gene encodes CDR1 SGHNT and CDR2 YENEEA. DNA for the CDR3: TGTGCCAGCAGCTTATACGTGTCTGCCCTCGGAGAGACCCAGTACTTC. Translation: CASSLYVSALGETQYF.

The chain has TRBV7-2 and TRBJ1-4; maybe TRBD1 (5 bases). CDR1 and CDR2 from the germline V gene are SGHTA and FQGNSA. The CDR3 length is 14 residues. Between the trimmed V and J ends, which lost 5 bases and 6 bases, there was a span of 13 bases. The CDR3 nucleotides read TGTGCCAGCAGCCGGGACCGGAGGGATGAAAAACTGTTTTTT. Its translation is CASSRDRRDEKLFF.

This chain uses TRBV2 with TRBJ1-5, with a tentative D call TRBD1 (6 bases). Trimming cost V 4 bases and J 5 bases, with 12 bases left between them. The CDR3 has 14 amino acids. Germline CDR1 SNHLY, CDR2 FYNNEI. The CDR3 coding sequence is TGTGCCAGCAGTGTAAGAAGACAGGATCAGCCCCAGCATTTT. This sequence encodes CASSVRRQDQPQHF.

The rearrangement links TRBV5-3 to TRBJ1-5, with D unclear. Being an ORF, TRBV5-3 has a function that is uncertain. The CDR3 runs 15 residues. The V end was cut by 2 bases, the J end by 3 bases, with 12 bases between. CDR3 sequence reads: CARSFTVSYNQPQHF. The CDR3 DNA sequence: TGTGCCAGAAGCTTTACCGTGAGTTACAATCAGCCCCAGCATTTT.

The V call is TRBV28, the J call TRBJ2-3; TRBD1 aligns across 9 bases. CDR1 MDHEN and CDR2 SYDVKM come from the germline V gene. The CDR3 sequence is 17 residues long. After removal of 4 bases from V and 8 bases from J, the junction contained 16 bases not matched to a gene. Written as DNA, the CDR3 is TGTGCCAGCAGTTCCCACTTTTCCGGGACAGGGCCAGGTACGCAGTATTTT. Translated, it gives CASSSHFSGTGPGTQYF.

V and J are TRBV5-1 and TRBJ2-7; D may be TRBD2 (6 bases). The V end was cut by 4 bases, the J end by 3 bases, with 17 bases between. The CDR3 consists of 15 residues. The germline V gene encodes CDR1 SGHRS and CDR2 YFSETQ. Written as DNA, the CDR3 is TGCGCCAGCAGCCCCGGAGGAGGGGTCCTCTACGAGCAGTACTTC. Protein sequence: CASSPGGGVLYEQYF.

The rearrangement joins TRBV5-4 to TRBJ1-1; no clear D. The germline V gene has CDR1 SGHNT and CDR2 YYREEE (reference sequence). Trimming took 3 bases from V and 8 from J, leaving 11 bases between them. This CDR3 has 12 amino acids. CDR3 in amino acids: CASSYGRTEAFF. CDR3 sequence (DNA): TGTGCCAGCAGCTATGGACGAACCGAAGCTTTCTTT.

This clone appeared a few times. The genes are TRBV19 and TRBJ2-1; 9 bases line up with TRBD1. This CDR3 is built from 15 residues. Per the germline V gene, CDR1 is LNHDA and CDR2 is SQIVND (reference sequence). V gave up 8 bases and J gave up 3 bases; unmatched junction bases: 8. CDR3 amino acids: CASAQQGAGYNEQFF. The CDR3, as DNA: TGTGCCAGTGCTCAACAGGGGGCTGGCTACAATGAGCAGTTCTTC.

This clone is medium-sized in the sample. The chain carries TRBV6-4 and TRBJ2-3; D is tentatively TRBD1 or TRBD2 (5 bases each). The CDR3 runs to 13 residues. The V end was cut by 2 bases, the J end by 11 bases, with 14 bases between. Germline assignment: CDR1 MRHNA and CDR2 SNTAGT. For the CDR3, the DNA is TGTGCCAGCAGTGACGAGGGGACCGGGGAGCAGTATTTT. Its protein is CASSDEGTGEQYF.